This T cell receptor (beta chain) is drawn from a study of T cells after posttransplantation cyclophosphamide. In regard to this clone: Antigen specificity is unknown.

The data were produced by immunoSEQ multiplex PCR, yet TCRdb's version contains in-frame clones alone and is incomplete. This repertoire holds tens of thousands of clones, and none appear only once. Overall study results and limits: Later blood repertoires were often dominated by clones from the donor CD8+ memory compartment. Skin or GI-infiltrating T cells shared few TRB sequences with blood. Recipient CMV seropositivity and CMV reactivation strongly tracked TRB clonality.

This related bone marrow graft donor gave peripheral blood on the day of marrow donation. The CDR3 extends over 16 amino acids. V lost 3 bases and J lost 9; bases outside the gene matches: 7. Germline CDR1 SGDLS, CDR2 YYNGEE. Source material: PBMCs. This sequence originates from a woman aged 60 to 75 in good health, CMV-negative, and a related stem cell transplant donor. This chain links TRBV9 with TRBJ2-1; 15 bases agree with TRBD2. The CDR3 DNA is TGTGCCAGCAGCGAGGGACTAGCGGGAGGCGGCAGTGAGCAGTTCTTC. Translated: CASSEGLAGGGSEQFF.